The text below deals with one TCR beta chain. Its antigen is not known. This table comes from immunoSEQ multiplex PCR, and its TCRdb copy is limited to in-frame clones, with some not included. The table shows 110,000 to 150,000 clones, with about 86% occurring only once. V shed 5 bases, J shed 6 bases, and the junction held 4 bases outside the gene matches. The germline V gene has CDR1 SSHAT and CDR2 FNYEAQ (reference sequence). CDR3 size: 14 residues. This specimen belongs to a study of cytomegalovirus exposure and HLA in healthy donors. Turning to the study itself: The same platform as the approximately 660 first-cohort repertoires was used for the 130 or so validation repertoires, a later analysis reported.

Study-level points and caveats: In vitro experiments confirmed that a few CMV-associated chains were specific for CMV antigens. The tendency of first-cohort TCR clusters to co-occur in the 120 or so validation repertoires was identified by a subsequent analysis.

The sequence came from a man younger than 35 in good health and CMV-seronegative. V gene TRBV7-7 combines with J gene TRBJ2-1, with TRBD1 matching over 10 bases. Sequenced sample: PBMCs. The CDR3 nucleotides read TGTGCCAGCAGCACCGGACAGGGGGGCAATGAGCAGTTCTTC. Its translation is CASSTGQGGNEQFF.